These T cell receptor beta chains were read from a single sample in a study of T cells after yellow fever vaccination. TCRdb re-derived calls from the 5' RACE reads in MiXCR, one entry per CDR3 protein. The table has over 200,000 distinct CDR3 sequences, 5.5% to 8.5% seen once. The material was CD4+ T cells sorted from PBMCs, obtained on the day of the yellow fever booster vaccination. These receptors all stem from a man aged 25-40 years who received the YFV17D yellow fever vaccine. CDR3s include the opening cysteine and the closing phenylalanine or tryptophan. Fields, in order: D gene, J gene, clone size, V gene, CDR3 protein, CDR3 DNA. The D gene is left open where the match is weak. Clone sizes are given selectively: once, few, many, or a class where the clone is expanded.

D: TRBD1; J: TRBJ2-1; size: .; V: TRBV7-2; CDR3: CASSPGTGANEQFF; DNA: TGTGCCAGCAGCCCTGGGACAGGGGCCAATGAGCAGTTCTTC
D: .; J: TRBJ1-4; size: few; V: TRBV15; CDR3: CATSRDPGEKLFF; DNA: TGTGCCACCAGCAGAGATCCGGGTGAAAAACTGTTTTTT
D: TRBD2; J: TRBJ2-1; size: few; V: TRBV7-2; CDR3: CASSKGAGGPLDEQFF; DNA: TGTGCCAGCAGCAAAGGGGCGGGAGGGCCGTTAGATGAGCAGTTCTTC
D: .; J: TRBJ2-7; size: many; V: TRBV7-2; CDR3: CASSLGVADEQYF; DNA: TGTGCCAGCAGCTTAGGGGTAGCGGACGAGCAGTACTTC
D: .; J: TRBJ2-2; size: few; V: TRBV19; CDR3: CASSIDTGELFF; DNA: TGTGCCAGTAGCATCGACACCGGGGAGCTGTTTTTT
D: TRBD1; J: TRBJ2-7; size: few; V: TRBV7-9; CDR3: CASSSRQGSVTYEQYF; DNA: TGTGCCAGCAGCTCAAGACAGGGATCTGTCACCTACGAGCAGTACTTC
D: TRBD1; J: TRBJ1-4; size: many; V: TRBV28; CDR3: CASSNGQVVNEKLFF; DNA: TGTGCCAGCAGCAACGGACAGGTTGTTAATGAAAAACTGTTTTTT
D: .; J: TRBJ2-5; size: many; V: TRBV10-3; CDR3: CAIKGESTETQYF; DNA: TGTGCCATCAAGGGGGAGTCGACAGAGACCCAGTACTTC
D: TRBD2; J: TRBJ2-2; size: .; V: TRBV29-1; CDR3: CSVGSAGGRTGELFF; DNA: TGCAGCGTTGGCTCCGCGGGGGGGCGGACCGGGGAGCTGTTTTTT
D: .; J: TRBJ2-1; size: many; V: TRBV29-1; CDR3: CSVGREPHEQFF; DNA: TGCAGCGTTGGTCGGGAGCCCCATGAGCAGTTCTTC
D: .; J: TRBJ2-1; size: many; V: TRBV11-2; CDR3: CASSLEDQSYNEQFF; DNA: TGTGCCAGCAGCTTGGAGGACCAGAGTTACAATGAGCAGTTCTTC
D: TRBD2; J: TRBJ2-7; size: few; V: TRBV12-3/TRBV12-4; CDR3: CASSSRLAGAEEQYF; DNA: TGTGCCAGCAGTTCCCGACTAGCGGGAGCCGAAGAGCAGTACTTC
D: TRBD2; J: TRBJ2-7; size: few; V: TRBV7-2; CDR3: CASSRSGTSGRRVEQYF; DNA: TGTGCCAGCAGCCGTTCCGGGACTAGCGGGAGAAGGGTCGAGCAGTACTTC
D: TRBD2; J: TRBJ2-1; size: .; V: TRBV7-8; CDR3: CASSPRGSGTNEQFF; DNA: TGTGCCAGCAGCCCCCGTGGTAGCGGGACGAATGAGCAGTTCTTC
D: .; J: TRBJ2-1; size: few; V: TRBV7-2; CDR3: CASSPQREEQFF; DNA: TGTGCCAGCAGCCCACAGAGGGAAGAGCAGTTCTTC
D: .; J: TRBJ2-1; size: .; V: TRBV10-3; CDR3: CAIASSSYNEQFF; DNA: TGTGCCATCGCGAGTAGCTCCTACAATGAGCAGTTCTTC
D: .; J: TRBJ2-3; size: many; V: TRBV24-1; CDR3: CATSDRGAQQDTQYF; DNA: TGTGCCACCAGTGATCGTGGGGCGCAACAAGATACGCAGTATTTT
D: .; J: TRBJ2-1; size: few; V: TRBV2; CDR3: CASSGSRAPNEQFF; DNA: TGTGCCAGCAGTGGAAGTAGGGCCCCGAATGAGCAGTTCTTC
D: .; J: TRBJ2-1; size: .; V: TRBV7-2; CDR3: CASSSDSKNNEQFF; DNA: TGTGCCAGCAGCTCGGACAGTAAAAACAATGAGCAGTTCTTC
D: .; J: TRBJ2-7; size: many; V: TRBV3-1; CDR3: CASSLAAAGPPSRDEQYF; DNA: TGTGCCAGCAGCCTTGCGGCGGCGGGTCCCCCTTCGAGGGACGAGCAGTACTTC
D: .; J: TRBJ1-2; size: many; V: TRBV7-8; CDR3: CASSLSRRRYTF; DNA: TGTGCCAGCAGCTTATCAAGGCGTCGCTACACCTTC
D: TRBD2; J: TRBJ2-1; size: few; V: TRBV7-2; CDR3: CASSFRTSSVYEQFF; DNA: TGTGCCAGCAGCTTTAGGACTAGTTCAGTATATGAGCAGTTCTTC